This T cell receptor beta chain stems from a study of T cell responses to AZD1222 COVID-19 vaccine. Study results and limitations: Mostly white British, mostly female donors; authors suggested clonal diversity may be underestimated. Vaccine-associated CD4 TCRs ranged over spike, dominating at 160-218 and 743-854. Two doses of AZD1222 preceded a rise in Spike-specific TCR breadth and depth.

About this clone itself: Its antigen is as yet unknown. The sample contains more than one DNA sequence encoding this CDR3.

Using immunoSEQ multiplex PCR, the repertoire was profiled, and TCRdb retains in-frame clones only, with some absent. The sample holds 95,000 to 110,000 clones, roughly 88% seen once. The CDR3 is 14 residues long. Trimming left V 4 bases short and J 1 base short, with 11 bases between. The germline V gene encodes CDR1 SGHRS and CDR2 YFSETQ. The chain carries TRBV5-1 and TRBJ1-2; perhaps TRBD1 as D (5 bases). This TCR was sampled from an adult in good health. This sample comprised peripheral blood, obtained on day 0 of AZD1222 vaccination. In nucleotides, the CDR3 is TGCGCCAGCAGCCCTACTCAGGGTAACTATGGCTACACCTTC. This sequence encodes CASSPTQGNYGYTF.